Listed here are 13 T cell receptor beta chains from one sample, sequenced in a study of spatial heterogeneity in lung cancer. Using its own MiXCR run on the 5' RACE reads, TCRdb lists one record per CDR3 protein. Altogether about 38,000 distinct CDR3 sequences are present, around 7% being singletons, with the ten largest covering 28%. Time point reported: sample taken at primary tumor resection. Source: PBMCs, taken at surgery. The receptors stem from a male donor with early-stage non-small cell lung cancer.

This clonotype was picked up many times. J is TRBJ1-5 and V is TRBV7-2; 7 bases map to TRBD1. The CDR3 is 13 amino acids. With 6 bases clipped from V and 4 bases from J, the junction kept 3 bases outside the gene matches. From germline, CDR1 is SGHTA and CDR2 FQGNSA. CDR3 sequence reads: CASRTGLNQPQHF. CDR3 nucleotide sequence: TGTGCCAGCAGGACAGGGTTAAATCAGCCCCAGCATTTT.

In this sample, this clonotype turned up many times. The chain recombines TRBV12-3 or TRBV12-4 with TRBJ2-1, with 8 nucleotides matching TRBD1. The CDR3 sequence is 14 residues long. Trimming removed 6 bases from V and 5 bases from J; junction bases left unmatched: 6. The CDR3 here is CASRGQGFHNEQFF. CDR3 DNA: TGTGCCAGCAGAGGACAGGGATTCCACAATGAGCAGTTCTTC.

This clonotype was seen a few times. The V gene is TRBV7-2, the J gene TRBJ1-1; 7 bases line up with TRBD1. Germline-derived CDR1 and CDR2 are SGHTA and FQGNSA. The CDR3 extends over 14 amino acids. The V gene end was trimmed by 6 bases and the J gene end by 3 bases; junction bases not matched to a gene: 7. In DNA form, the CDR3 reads TGTGCCAGCAGGCTGGGACAGCTGGACACTGAAGCTTTCTTT. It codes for CASRLGQLDTEAFF.

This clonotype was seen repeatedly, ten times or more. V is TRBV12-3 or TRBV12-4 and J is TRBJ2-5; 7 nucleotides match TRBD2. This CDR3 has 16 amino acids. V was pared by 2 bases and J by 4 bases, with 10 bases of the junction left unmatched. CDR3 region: CASSLRSGGLRETQYF. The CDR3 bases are TGTGCCAGCAGTTTAAGGTCGGGAGGCTTGCGAGAGACCCAGTACTTC.

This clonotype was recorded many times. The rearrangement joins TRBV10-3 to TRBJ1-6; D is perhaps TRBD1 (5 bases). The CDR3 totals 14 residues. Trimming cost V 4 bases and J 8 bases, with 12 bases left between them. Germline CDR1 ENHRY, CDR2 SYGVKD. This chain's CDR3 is CAISARDVDSPLHF. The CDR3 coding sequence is TGTGCCATCAGTGCACGGGACGTAGATTCACCCCTCCACTTT.

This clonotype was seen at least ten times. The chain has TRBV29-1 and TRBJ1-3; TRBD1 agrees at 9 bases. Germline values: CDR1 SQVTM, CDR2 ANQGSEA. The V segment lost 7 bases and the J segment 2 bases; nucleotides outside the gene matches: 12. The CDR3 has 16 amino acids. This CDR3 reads CSAVDAGTGTGNTIYF. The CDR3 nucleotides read TGCAGCGCCGTGGACGCCGGGACAGGGACTGGAAACACCATATATTTT.

As DNA, the CDR3 is TGTGCCAGCACCCTTCAGGACAATGAGCAGTTCTTC. Translation: CASTLQDNEQFF. The chain is built from TRBV12-3 or TRBV12-4 and TRBJ2-1; D unclear. V was cut by 7 bases and J by 5 bases, with 9 bases left in between. This CDR3 is built from 12 residues.

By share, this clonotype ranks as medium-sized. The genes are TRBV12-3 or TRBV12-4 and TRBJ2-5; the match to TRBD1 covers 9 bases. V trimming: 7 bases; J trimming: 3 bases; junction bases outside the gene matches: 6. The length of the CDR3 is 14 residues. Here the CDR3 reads CASKKDRGEETQYF. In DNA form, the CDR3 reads TGTGCCAGCAAAAAGGACAGGGGCGAAGAGACCCAGTACTTC.

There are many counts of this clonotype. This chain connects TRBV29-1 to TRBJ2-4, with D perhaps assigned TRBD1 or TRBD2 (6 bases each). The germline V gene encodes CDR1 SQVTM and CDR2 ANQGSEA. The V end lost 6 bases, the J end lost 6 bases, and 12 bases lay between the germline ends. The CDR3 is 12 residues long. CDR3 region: CSVGGGGNIQYF. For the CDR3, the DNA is TGCAGCGTAGGAGGGGGAGGAAACATTCAGTACTTC.

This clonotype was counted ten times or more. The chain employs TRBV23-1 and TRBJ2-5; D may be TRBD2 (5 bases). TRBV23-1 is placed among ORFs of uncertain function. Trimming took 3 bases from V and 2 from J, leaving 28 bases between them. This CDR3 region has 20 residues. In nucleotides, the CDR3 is TGCGCCAGCAGTCACCCTCCCGTGGGTAGAAAAGCACCGGGACAAGAGACCCAGTACTTC. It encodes CASSHPPVGRKAPGQETQYF.

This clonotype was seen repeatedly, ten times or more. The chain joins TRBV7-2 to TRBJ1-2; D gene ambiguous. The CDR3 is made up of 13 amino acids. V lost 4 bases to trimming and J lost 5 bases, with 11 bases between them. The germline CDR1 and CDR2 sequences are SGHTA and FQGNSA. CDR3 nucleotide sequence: TGTGCCAGCAGCTCTCAAACCCAATATGGCTACACCTTC. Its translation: CASSSQTQYGYTF.

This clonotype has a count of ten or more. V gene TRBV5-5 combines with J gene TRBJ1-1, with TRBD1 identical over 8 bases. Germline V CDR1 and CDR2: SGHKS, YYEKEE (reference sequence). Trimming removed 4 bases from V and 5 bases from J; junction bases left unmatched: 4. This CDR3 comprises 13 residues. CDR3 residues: CASSDTGGTEAFF. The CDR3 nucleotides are TGTGCCAGCAGCGACACAGGGGGAACTGAAGCTTTCTTT. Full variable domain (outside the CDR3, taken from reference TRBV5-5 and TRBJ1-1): DAGVTQSPTHLIKTRGQQVTLRCSPISGHKSVSWYQQVLGQGPQFIFQYYEKEERGRGNFPDRFSARQFPNYSSELNVNALLLGDSALYLCASSDTGGTEAFFGQGTRLTVV.

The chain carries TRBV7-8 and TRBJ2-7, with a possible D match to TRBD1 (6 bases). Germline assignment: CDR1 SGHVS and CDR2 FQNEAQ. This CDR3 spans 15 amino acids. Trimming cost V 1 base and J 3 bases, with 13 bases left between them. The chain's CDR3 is CASSLEGTSSYEQYV. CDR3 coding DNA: TGTGCCAGCAGCTTAGAAGGGACATCTAGCTACGAGCAGTACGTC.